The 24 T cell receptor beta chains presented below share a single source sample, sequenced in a study of blood T cell repertoires in COVID-19 (dated by TCRdb to 2020 to 2021). Library creation used the immunoSEQ multiplex PCR assay. TCRdb provides this immuneACCESS table in a form limited to in-frame rearrangements. Some clones are lacking; in checked studies, under half of them reflect an unresolved V gene, and why the rest are absent is not known. The sample data list 93,000 or so clones, and more than 75% of these were observed just once. Around 6.2% of the sample comes from the top ten. Input material: peripheral blood. These receptors came from a human donor in a cohort sampled during active COVID-19.

This CDR3 is CASSLIAGGPYSGANVLTF. In DNA form, the CDR3 reads TGCGCCAGCAGCCTAATAGCGGGGGGGCCCTACTCTGGGGCCAACGTCCTGACTTTC. The chain carries TRBV4-1 and TRBJ2-6; TRBD2 matches 11 bases. The germline CDR1 and CDR2 sequences are MGHRA and YSYEKL. V lost 4 bases and J lost 0; bases outside the gene matches: 8. This CDR3 spans 19 amino acids.

The rearrangement links TRBV29-1 to TRBJ2-3, with 14 bases aligning to TRBD2. Germline V gives CDR1 SQVTM, CDR2 ANQGSEA. The CDR3 extends over 18 amino acids. With V trimmed by 4 bases and J by 4 bases, 13 bases remained unmatched. CDR3 nucleotide sequence: TGCAGCGTTGGGGCCCTCCGGACTAGCGGGAGGTACGCAGATACGCAGTATTTT. Translated: CSVGALRTSGRYADTQYF.

The chain has TRBV18 and TRBJ2-1, with TRBD1 identical over 10 bases. This CDR3 has 15 residues. V lost 6 bases to trimming and J lost 7 bases; unmatched junction nucleotides: 9. Germline V CDR1 and CDR2: KGHSH, LQKENI. The CDR3 sequence: CASSRQGARDNEQFF. The DNA for the CDR3 is TGTGCCAGCTCGCGACAGGGGGCAAGGGATAATGAGCAGTTCTTC.

This clone was observed a handful of times. The chain recombines TRBV10-3 with TRBJ2-3; 7 bases agree with TRBD1. V shed 2 bases, J shed 3 bases, and the junction held 5 bases outside the gene matches. CDR1 is ENHRY, CDR2 SYGVKD, per germline. The CDR3 totals 15 residues. Here the CDR3 DNA reads TGTGCCATCAGTGAGAGCAGGGGGACGACAGATACGCAGTATTTT. It translates to CAISESRGTTDTQYF.

The chain couples TRBV2 to TRBJ1-2, with TRBD1 matching 9 bases. Germline V gene sequence: CDR1 SNHLY, CDR2 FYNNEI. J gave up 4 bases and V 3 bases, and 15 bases lay outside the gene matches. The CDR3 has 18 residues. The CDR3 nucleotides read TGTGCCAGCAGTGAGGGGACAGGGTACCAACTTTGGGGCTATGGCTACACCTTC. The encoded protein is CASSEGTGYQLWGYGYTF.

This rearrangement joins TRBV5-6 to TRBJ2-3, with 12 positions matching TRBD1. The V segment lost 3 bases and the J segment 1 base; nucleotides outside the gene matches: 3. This CDR3 has 16 amino acids. The germline V gene encodes CDR1 SGHDT and CDR2 YYEEEE. CDR3 nucleotides: TGTGCCAGCAGCTGGGGGACAGGGGGCGGCACAGATACGCAGTATTTT. Translating gives CASSWGTGGGTDTQYF.

V and J are TRBV4-2 and TRBJ2-4, with D possibly being TRBD1 (6 bases). The CDR3 is 12 residues long. V shed 0 bases and J shed 9 bases, with 6 bases lying between them. Germline loops: CDR1 LGHNA, CDR2 YNFKEQ. The CDR3 DNA sequence: TGTGCCAGCAGCCAAGAGACAGGCATTCAGTACTTC. Encoded protein: CASSQETGIQYF.

This rearrangement joins TRBV7-9 to TRBJ2-3; 11 nucleotides match TRBD2. The germline V gene encodes CDR1 SEHNR and CDR2 FQNEAQ (reference sequence). This CDR3 is built from 14 residues. V dropped 8 bases and J dropped 3; count of bases not matched to a gene: 4. The DNA for the CDR3 is TGTGCCAGCTCCAGACTAGCGGGAACAGATACGCAGTATTTT. It codes for CASSRLAGTDTQYF.

The chain is built from TRBV24-1 and TRBJ1-5; D is unresolved. This CDR3 comprises 13 residues. V was clipped by 5 bases and J by 3 bases, with 7 bases between them. Germline lookup yields CDR1 KGHDR and CDR2 SFDVKD. This CDR3 reads CATSAGFNQPQHF. The CDR3 bases are TGTGCCACCAGTGCCGGGTTCAATCAGCCCCAGCATTTT.

The gene calls are TRBV27 and TRBJ2-2; 14 bases align to TRBD2. Germline trimming cut 6 bases from V and 4 bases from J; bases unmatched to any gene: 7. Germline V gene lookup returns CDR1 MNHEY and CDR2 SMNVEV (reference sequence). The CDR3 has 17 amino acids. The CDR3 DNA follows: TGTGCCAGCAGGGGGACTAGCGGGAGTGCGGTCACCGGGGAGCTGTTTTTT. It is translated as CASRGTSGSAVTGELFF.

This clone occurred a few times. The rearrangement uses TRBV5-6 and TRBJ2-7; D is ambiguous. Germline assignment: CDR1 SGHDT and CDR2 YYEEEE. The CDR3 extends over 13 amino acids. V was cut by 3 bases and J by 3 bases, with 10 bases left in between. The CDR3 DNA follows: TGTGCCAGCAGCTCCGATGAGAACTACGAGCAGTACTTC. Translation gives CASSSDENYEQYF. Complete variable domain (other parts from reference TRBV5-6 and TRBJ2-7): DAGVTQSPTHLIKTRGQQVTLRCSPKSGHDTVSWYQQALGQGPQFIFQYYEEEERQRGNFPDRFSGHQFPNYSSELNVNALLLGDSALYLCASSSDENYEQYFGPGTRLTVT.

V usage is TRBV6-5 and J usage is TRBJ2-5, with D possibly being TRBD1 (6 bases). The germline gives CDR1 MNHEY, CDR2 SVGAGI. This CDR3 contains 15 residues. V shed 10 bases and J shed 2 bases, with 20 bases lying between them. CDR3 loop: CATQFRDTLQETQYF. DNA for the CDR3: TGTGCCACCCAATTCCGGGACACTCTTCAAGAGACCCAGTACTTC.

The chain links TRBV27 to TRBJ1-1; perhaps TRBD1 as D (6 bases). This CDR3 comprises 14 residues. Trimming stripped 5 bases from V and 5 bases from J, with 15 bases between. Per germline, CDR1 MNHEY and CDR2 SMNVEV (reference sequence). The CDR3 loop reads CASSPSGDRTEAFF. CDR3 DNA sequence: TGTGCCAGCAGTCCCTCAGGGGATCGGACTGAAGCTTTCTTT.

CDR3 bases: TGTGCCAGCTCACCCCGGCGGGAGTTCACCGGGGAGCTGTTTTTT. This translates into CASSPRREFTGELFF. The chain uses TRBV18 and TRBJ2-2; 7 bases match TRBD2. CDR1 is KGHSH and CDR2 is LQKENI in the germline V gene. V lost 3 bases and J lost 4; bases outside the gene matches: 5. The length of the CDR3 is 15 residues.

The J gene is TRBJ1-5, the V gene TRBV27, with TRBD1 matching 9 bases. The CDR3 length is 14 residues. Looked up from germline, CDR1 is MNHEY and CDR2 is SMNVEV (reference sequence). J gave up 6 bases and V 6 bases, and 6 bases lay outside the gene matches. CDR3 DNA: TGTGCCAGCAGAAGTACAGGGGGCGGTCAGCCCCAGCATTTT. Its translation is CASRSTGGGQPQHF.

This sequence joins TRBV4-1 and TRBJ2-5, with D possibly TRBD1 on 6 matching bases. Trimming removed 2 bases at V and 2 bases at J, with 6 bases between. The CDR3 has 13 residues. Germline V gene sequence: CDR1 MGHRA, CDR2 YSYEKL. The DNA of the CDR3 is TGCGCCAGCAGCCAAACAGGGCAAGAGACCCAGTACTTC. Translating it yields CASSQTGQETQYF.

The rearrangement links TRBV2 to TRBJ2-1; 7 bases are a match to TRBD2. CDR3 size: 15 residues. From germline, CDR1 is SNHLY and CDR2 FYNNEI. V lost 7 bases to trimming and J lost 5 bases; unmatched junction nucleotides: 11. CDR3 DNA: TGTGCCAGCATCGCCGGTCCTAGCGGTGACAATGAGCAGTTCTTC. Residues: CASIAGPSGDNEQFF.

This chain connects TRBV19 to TRBJ2-7, with 8 bases aligning to TRBD1. Losses at the gene ends were 5 bases for V and 2 bases for J; bases not matched to a gene: 8. The CDR3 spans 15 residues. In germline, CDR1 is LNHDA, CDR2 SQIVND (reference sequence). In nucleotides, the CDR3 is TGTGCCAGTAGTTTCCGACAGGGGTCAACCTACGAGCAGTACTTC. It encodes CASSFRQGSTYEQYF.

The CDR3, as DNA: TGCAGTGCCAAAAACACAGATACGCAGTATTTT. It encodes CSAKNTDTQYF. The V call is TRBV20-1, the J call TRBJ2-3; the D is unclear. This CDR3 is 11 amino acids long. Germline V gives CDR1 DFQATT, CDR2 SNEGSKA (reference sequence). V gave up 6 bases and J gave up 2 bases, with 6 bases separating them.

With respect to this clone: The junction does not match germline at one end; this may be a read error. The rearrangement joins TRBV6-6 to TRBJ2-7; tentatively, D is TRBD1 (6 bases). The CDR3 runs 15 residues. The germline V gene encodes CDR1 MNHNY and CDR2 SVGAGI (reference sequence). In DNA form, the CDR3 reads TGTGCCAGCAGTACAGGGAGCTATCCTTCGGACGAATTGGACTTC. It is translated as CASSTGSYPSDELDF.

This chain uses TRBV19 with TRBJ1-5; D is uncertain. This CDR3 comprises 13 residues. V lost 11 bases, J lost 4 bases, and 15 bases lay in between. Per germline, CDR1 LNHDA and CDR2 SQIVND (reference sequence). The CDR3 region is CASEGLMNQPQHF. In nucleotides, the CDR3 is TGTGCCTCAGAGGGTTTAATGAATCAGCCCCAGCATTTT.

The rearrangement uses TRBV6-1 and TRBJ1-2; D may be TRBD1 (5 bases). Per the germline V gene, CDR1 is MNHNS and CDR2 is SASEGT. V lost 2 bases, J lost 9 bases, and 16 bases lay in between. This CDR3 has 14 amino acids. DNA for the CDR3: TGTGCCAGCAGTGAAAGCGGGACCACTTATAGCTACACCTTC. Protein product: CASSESGTTYSYTF.

The count of this clone is one. The chain links TRBV2 to TRBJ1-4; 7 nucleotides match TRBD1. Germline lookup yields CDR1 SNHLY and CDR2 FYNNEI. The junction had 7 bases not matched to a gene; V was cut back by 8 bases and J by 4 bases. The CDR3 covers 14 residues. CDR3 DNA: TGTGCCAGCTACGACAGGGAGTTTAATGAAAAACTGTTTTTT. Translating it yields CASYDREFNEKLFF.

There are a few counts of this clone. This chain uses TRBV4-1 with TRBJ2-7; TRBD2 matches at 11 bases. Trimming at V came to 0 bases and at J to 4 bases, leaving 5 bases not matched to a gene. From germline, CDR1 is MGHRA and CDR2 YSYEKL. CDR3 size: 16 residues. CDR3 amino acids: CASSQETSGNEYEQYF. In DNA form, the CDR3 reads TGCGCCAGCAGCCAAGAGACTAGCGGGAATGAGTACGAGCAGTACTTC.